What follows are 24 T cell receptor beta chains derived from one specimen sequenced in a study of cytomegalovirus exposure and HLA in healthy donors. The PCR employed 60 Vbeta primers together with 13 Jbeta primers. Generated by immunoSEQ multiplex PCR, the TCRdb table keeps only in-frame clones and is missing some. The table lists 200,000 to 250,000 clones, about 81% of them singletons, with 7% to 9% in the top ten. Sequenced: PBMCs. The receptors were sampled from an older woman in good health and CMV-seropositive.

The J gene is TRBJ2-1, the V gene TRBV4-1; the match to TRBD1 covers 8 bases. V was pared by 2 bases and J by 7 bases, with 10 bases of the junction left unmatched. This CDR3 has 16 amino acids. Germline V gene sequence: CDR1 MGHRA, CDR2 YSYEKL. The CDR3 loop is CASSQHVGQGKNEQFF. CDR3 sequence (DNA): TGCGCCAGCAGCCAACATGTTGGACAGGGTAAGAATGAGCAGTTCTTC.

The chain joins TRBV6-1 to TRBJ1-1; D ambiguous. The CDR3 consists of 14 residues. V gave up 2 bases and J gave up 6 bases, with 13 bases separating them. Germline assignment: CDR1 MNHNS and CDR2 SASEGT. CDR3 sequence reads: CASSEPGEGAEAFF. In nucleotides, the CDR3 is TGTGCCAGCAGTGAACCGGGAGAAGGCGCTGAAGCTTTCTTT.

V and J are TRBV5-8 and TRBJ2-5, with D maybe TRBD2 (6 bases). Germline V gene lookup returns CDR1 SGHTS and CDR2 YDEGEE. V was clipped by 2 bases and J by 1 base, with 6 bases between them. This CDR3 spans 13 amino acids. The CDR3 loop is CASSFGGQETQYF. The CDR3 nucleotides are TGTGCCAGCAGCTTCGGGGGCCAAGAGACCCAGTACTTC. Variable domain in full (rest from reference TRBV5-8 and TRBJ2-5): EAGVTQSPTHLIKTRGQQATLRCSPISGHTSVYWYQQALGLGLQFLLWYDEGEERNRGNFPPRFSGRQFPNYSSELNVNALELEDSALYLCASSFGGQETQYFGPGTRLLVL.

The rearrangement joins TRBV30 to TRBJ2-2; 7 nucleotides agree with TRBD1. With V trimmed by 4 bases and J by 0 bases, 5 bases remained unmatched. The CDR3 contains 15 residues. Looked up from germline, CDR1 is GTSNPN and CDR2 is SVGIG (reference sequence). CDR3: CAWTRTGTNTGELFF. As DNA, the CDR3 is TGTGCCTGGACCCGGACAGGTACGAACACCGGGGAGCTGTTTTTT.

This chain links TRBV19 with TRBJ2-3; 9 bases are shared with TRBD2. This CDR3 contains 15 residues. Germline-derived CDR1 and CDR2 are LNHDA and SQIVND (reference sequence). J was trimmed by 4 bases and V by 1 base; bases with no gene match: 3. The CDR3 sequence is CASSIGSGSPDTQYF. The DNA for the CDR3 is TGTGCCAGTAGTATAGGTAGCGGGAGCCCAGATACGCAGTATTTT.

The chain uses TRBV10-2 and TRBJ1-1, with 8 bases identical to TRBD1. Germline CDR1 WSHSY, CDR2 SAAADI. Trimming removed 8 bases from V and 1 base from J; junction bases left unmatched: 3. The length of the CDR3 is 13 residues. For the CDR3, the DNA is TGCGCCAGCGCGGGACAGGCGAACACTGAAGCTTTCTTT. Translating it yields CASAGQANTEAFF.

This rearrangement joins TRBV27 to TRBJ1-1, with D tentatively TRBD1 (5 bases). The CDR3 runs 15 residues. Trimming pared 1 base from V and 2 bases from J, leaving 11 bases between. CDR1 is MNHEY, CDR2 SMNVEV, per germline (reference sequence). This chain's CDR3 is CASSLYRGINTEAFF. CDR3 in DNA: TGTGCCAGCAGTTTATATCGGGGGATAAACACTGAAGCTTTCTTT.

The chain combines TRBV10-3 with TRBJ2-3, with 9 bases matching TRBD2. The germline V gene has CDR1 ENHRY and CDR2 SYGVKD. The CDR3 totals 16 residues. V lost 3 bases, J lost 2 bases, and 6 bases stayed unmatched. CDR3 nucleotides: TGTGCCATCAGTGACTTGCTAGCGGGGATCACAGATACGCAGTATTTT. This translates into CAISDLLAGITDTQYF.

CDR3 residues: CASSLEPPPSRKGTDTQYF. CDR3 bases: TGTGCCAGCAGCTTGGAGCCCCCCCCTAGCCGGAAGGGCACAGATACGCAGTATTTT. V and J are TRBV11-2 and TRBJ2-3, with D possibly matching TRBD2 (5 bases). The CDR3 covers 19 residues. V was clipped by 3 bases and J by 1 base, with 23 bases between them. Germline lookup yields CDR1 SGHAT and CDR2 FQNNGV.

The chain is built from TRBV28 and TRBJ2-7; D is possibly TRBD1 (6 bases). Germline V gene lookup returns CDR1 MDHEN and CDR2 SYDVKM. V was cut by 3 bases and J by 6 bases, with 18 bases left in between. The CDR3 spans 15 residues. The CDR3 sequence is CASSFWTKGVGEQYF. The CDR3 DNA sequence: TGTGCCAGCAGTTTTTGGACAAAGGGGGTGGGCGAGCAGTACTTC. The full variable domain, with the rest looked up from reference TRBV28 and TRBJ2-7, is DVKVTQSSRYLVKRTGEKVFLECVQDMDHENMFWYRQDPGLGLRLIYFSYDVKMKEKGDIPEGYSVSREKKERFSLILESASTNQTSMYLCASSFWTKGVGEQYFGPGTRLTVT.

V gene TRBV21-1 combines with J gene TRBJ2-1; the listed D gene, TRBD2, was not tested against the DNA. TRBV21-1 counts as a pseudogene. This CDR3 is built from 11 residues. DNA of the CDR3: TGTGCCAAACCGACTAGCACTGAGCAGTTCTTC. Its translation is CAKPTSTEQFF.

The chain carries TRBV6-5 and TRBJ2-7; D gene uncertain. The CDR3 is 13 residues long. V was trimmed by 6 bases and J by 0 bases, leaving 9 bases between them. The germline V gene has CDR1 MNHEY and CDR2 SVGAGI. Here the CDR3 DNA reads TGTGCCAGCAGCGTCCTGAGCTCCTACGAGCAGTACTTC. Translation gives CASSVLSSYEQYF.

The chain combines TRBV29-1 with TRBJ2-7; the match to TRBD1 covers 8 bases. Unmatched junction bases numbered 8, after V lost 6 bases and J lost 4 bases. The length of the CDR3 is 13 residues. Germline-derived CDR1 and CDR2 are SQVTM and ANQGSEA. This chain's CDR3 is CSVQAGGRYEQYF. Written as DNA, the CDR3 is TGCAGCGTCCAGGCAGGGGGCAGGTACGAGCAGTACTTC.

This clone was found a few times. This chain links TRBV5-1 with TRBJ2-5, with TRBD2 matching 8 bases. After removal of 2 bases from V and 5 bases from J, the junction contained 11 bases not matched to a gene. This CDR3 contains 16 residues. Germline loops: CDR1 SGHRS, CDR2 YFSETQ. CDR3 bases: TGCGCCAGCAGCTTCGGCGGGGCGGGAGGAGGGGAGACCCAGTACTTC. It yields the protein CASSFGGAGGGETQYF.

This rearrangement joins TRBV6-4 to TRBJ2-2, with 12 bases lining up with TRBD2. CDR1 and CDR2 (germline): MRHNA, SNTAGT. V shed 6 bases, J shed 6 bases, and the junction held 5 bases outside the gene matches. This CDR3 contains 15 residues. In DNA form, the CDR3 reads TGTGCCAGCAGCCCTAGCGGGAGGGCTTCCGGGGAGCTGTTTTTT. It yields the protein CASSPSGRASGELFF.

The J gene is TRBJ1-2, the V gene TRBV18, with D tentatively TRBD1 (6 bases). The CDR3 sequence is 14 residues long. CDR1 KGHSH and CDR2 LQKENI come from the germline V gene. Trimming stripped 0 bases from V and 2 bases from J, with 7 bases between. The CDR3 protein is CASSPPGANYGYTF. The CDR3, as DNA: TGTGCCAGCTCACCACCGGGGGCAAACTATGGCTACACCTTC.

The DNA of the CDR3 is TGTGCCAGCAGCCGGTATACCGGGACTAGCGGGAAGAAGTACGAGCAGTACTTC. This sequence encodes CASSRYTGTSGKKYEQYF. This chain links TRBV5-6 with TRBJ2-7, with 13 bases matching TRBD2. This CDR3 contains 18 residues. Losses at the gene ends were 4 bases for V and 4 bases for J; bases not matched to a gene: 14. CDR1 and CDR2 (germline): SGHDT, YYEEEE.

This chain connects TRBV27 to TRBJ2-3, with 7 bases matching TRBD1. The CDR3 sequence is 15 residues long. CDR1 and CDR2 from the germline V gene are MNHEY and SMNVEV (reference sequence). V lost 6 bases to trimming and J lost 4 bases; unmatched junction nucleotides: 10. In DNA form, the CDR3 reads TGTGCCAGCAGGGTGACAGGGCTAGATCCAGATACGCAGTATTTT. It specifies CASRVTGLDPDTQYF.

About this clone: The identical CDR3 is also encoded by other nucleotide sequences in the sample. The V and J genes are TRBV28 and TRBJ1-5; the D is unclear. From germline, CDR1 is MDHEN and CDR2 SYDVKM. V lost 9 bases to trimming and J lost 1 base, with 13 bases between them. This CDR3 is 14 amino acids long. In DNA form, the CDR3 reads TGTGCCAGTAGGACGGGAGGAAGCAATCAGCCCCAGCATTTT. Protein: CASRTGGSNQPQHF.

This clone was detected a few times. CDR3 sequence: CAISGGLAITYEQYF. CDR3 coding DNA: TGTGCCATCAGTGGAGGACTAGCGATTACCTACGAGCAGTACTTC. The rearrangement joins TRBV10-3 to TRBJ2-7, with TRBD2 identical over 9 bases. The germline V gene has CDR1 ENHRY and CDR2 SYGVKD. There are 15 residues in the CDR3. Trimming took 4 bases from V and 2 from J; bases not matched to a gene: 6.

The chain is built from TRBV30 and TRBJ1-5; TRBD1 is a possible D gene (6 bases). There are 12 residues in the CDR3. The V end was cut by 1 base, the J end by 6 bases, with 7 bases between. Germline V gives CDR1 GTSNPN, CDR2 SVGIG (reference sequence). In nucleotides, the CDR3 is TGTGCCTGGAGTGCAGGGGCTCAGCCCCAGCATTTT. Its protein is CAWSAGAQPQHF.

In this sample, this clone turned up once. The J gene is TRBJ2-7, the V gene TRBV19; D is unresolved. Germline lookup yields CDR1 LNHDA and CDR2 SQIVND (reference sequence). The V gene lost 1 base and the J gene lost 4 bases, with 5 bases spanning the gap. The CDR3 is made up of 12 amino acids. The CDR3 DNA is TGTGCCAGTAGTATAGTCGTTTACGAGCAGTACTTC. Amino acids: CASSIVVYEQYF.

CDR3 region: CASSYATYNEQFF. In nucleotides, the CDR3 is TGTGCCAGCAGTTACGCTACCTACAATGAGCAGTTCTTC. The chain recombines TRBV6-5 with TRBJ2-1; no clear D gene. The germline V gene encodes CDR1 MNHEY and CDR2 SVGAGI. Trimming cost V 2 bases and J 2 bases, with 4 bases left between them. The CDR3 contains 13 residues.

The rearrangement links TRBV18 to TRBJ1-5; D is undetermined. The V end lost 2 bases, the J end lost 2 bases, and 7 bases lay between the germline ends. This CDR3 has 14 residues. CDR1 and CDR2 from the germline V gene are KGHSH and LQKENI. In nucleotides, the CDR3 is TGTGCCAGCTCACCAGCCCAGGGCAATCAGCCCCAGCATTTT. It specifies CASSPAQGNQPQHF.